A selection of T cell receptor beta chains follows, all from one sample in a study of shared T cell receptors in the human thymus. The table came from immunoSEQ multiplex PCR; TCRdb's copy has only in-frame clones and leaves some out. Of 640,000 or so clones in the sample, about 89% were seen once. This same sample was also taken into another study, of human thymus T cells.

Source material: thymocytes. Receptors originate from a boy under three years old with a congenital heart defect. Each CDR3 is given with its conserved first and last residue. A D gene is named only where the DNA matches it firmly. The size entry is marked missing in some rows and otherwise reads once, few, many or a size class.

length,D,J,V,size,CDR3,DNA
16,NA,TRBJ2-7,TRBV18,NA,CASSPESYRSAYEQYF,TGTGCCAGCTCACCAGAGTCGTATAGATCCGCCTACGAGCAGTACTTC
15,TRBD2,TRBJ2-1,TRBV7-2,NA,CASKSSGRASNEQFF,TGTGCCAGCAAGTCTAGCGGGAGGGCCTCCAATGAGCAGTTCTTC
15,TRBD1,TRBJ1-5,TRBV28,NA,CASSPLGTGNQPQHF,TGTGCCAGCAGTCCCCTAGGGACAGGGAATCAGCCCCAGCATTTT
15,TRBD2,TRBJ2-1,TRBV5-5,NA,CASSPSGINYNEQFF,TGTGCCAGCAGCCCGAGCGGGATTAACTACAATGAGCAGTTCTTC
16,NA,TRBJ1-5,TRBV21-1,NA,CASSKGTTGFNQPQHF,TGTGCCAGCAGCAAAGGGACGACAGGGTTCAATCAGCCCCAGCATTTT
12,NA,TRBJ2-1,TRBV6-1,NA,CASSEFGREQFF,TGTGCCAGCAGTGAATTTGGCAGGGAGCAGTTCTTC
16,TRBD1,TRBJ1-1,TRBV27,NA,CASSLGTGPGNTEAFF,TGTGCCAGCAGTTTAGGGACAGGTCCGGGGAACACTGAAGCTTTCTTT
17,TRBD2,TRBJ2-1,TRBV25-1,NA,CASSDPPTSGGPNEQFF,TGTGCCAGCAGTGACCCCCCTACTAGCGGGGGGCCCAATGAGCAGTTCTTC
20,TRBD2,TRBJ2-1,TRBV19,NA,CASSCGGTSPHRSSYNEQFF,TGTGCCAGTAGTTGTGGAGGGACTAGTCCCCATCGGAGCTCCTACAATGAGCAGTTCTTC
12,NA,TRBJ2-7,TRBV5-1,NA,CASSLRPYEQYF,TGCGCCAGCAGCTTGCGTCCCTACGAGCAGTACTTC
16,TRBD1,TRBJ1-2,TRBV4-3,few,CASSQPPAGTGYGYTF,TGCGCCAGCAGCCAACCCCCCGCCGGGACAGGGTATGGCTACACCTTC
18,TRBD2,TRBJ2-7,TRBV4-1,few,CASSQVMARLAGSYEQYF,TGCGCCAGCAGCCAAGTAATGGCCCGACTAGCGGGTTCCTACGAGCAGTACTTC
14,TRBD1,TRBJ1-5,TRBV27,NA,CASSLEGGGQPQHF,TGTGCCAGCAGTTTAGAAGGGGGCGGGCAGCCCCAGCATTTT
14,TRBD1,TRBJ1-3,TRBV7-8,NA,CATSGGDFGNTIYF,TGTGCCACCTCAGGGGGAGATTTTGGAAACACCATATATTTT
15,NA,TRBJ1-2,TRBV4-3,few,CASSQHPITEYGYTF,TGCGCCAGCAGCCAACATCCTATTACAGAGTATGGCTACACCTTC
18,TRBD1,TRBJ1-6,TRBV7-6,NA,CASSKAPSGQGYNSPLHF,TGTGCCAGCAGCAAAGCTCCGTCGGGACAGGGGTATAATTCACCCCTCCACTTT
16,TRBD2,TRBJ2-1,TRBV7-9,NA,CASTLHTSGNHNEQFF,TGTGCCAGCACCCTACACACTAGCGGGAATCACAATGAGCAGTTCTTC
13,NA,TRBJ2-7,TRBV27,NA,CASRRRGGHEQYF,TGTGCCAGCAGAAGACGGGGTGGTCACGAGCAGTACTTC
14,TRBD1,TRBJ2-5,TRBV5-5,few,CASSTRGRGETQYF,TGTGCCAGCAGCACCAGGGGGCGAGGAGAGACCCAGTACTTC
17,TRBD1,TRBJ2-7,TRBV7-2,NA,CASSTRPRTGKTYEQYF,TGTGCCAGCAGCACACGTCCCCGGACAGGGAAGACCTACGAGCAGTACTTC
16,NA,TRBJ1-5,TRBV19,NA,CASTHEGEQPNQPQHF,TGTGCCAGTACCCACGAAGGGGAACAGCCTAATCAGCCCCAGCATTTT
15,NA,TRBJ2-7,TRBV28,NA,CASSLPGDLSYEQYF,TGTGCCAGCAGTTTACCAGGGGACCTCTCCTACGAGCAGTACTTC
19,TRBD1,TRBJ1-3,TRBV28,NA,CASTQGGQGVPESGNTIYF,TGTGCCAGCACCCAGGGGGGACAGGGGGTCCCTGAATCTGGAAACACCATATATTTT
18,TRBD2,TRBJ2-7,TRBV11-2,NA,CASSLLSQSGSSSYEQYF,TGTGCCAGCAGCCTCCTATCCCAAAGCGGGAGCAGCTCCTACGAGCAGTACTTC
12,NA,TRBJ2-7,TRBV14,few,CASSQDLTEQYF,TGTGCCAGCAGCCAAGATCTCACAGAGCAGTACTTC
15,NA,TRBJ1-5,TRBV28,NA,CASSLKGRVRQPQHF,TGTGCCAGCAGTTTAAAGGGCAGGGTCCGTCAGCCCCAGCATTTT
18,NA,TRBJ2-3,TRBV30,NA,CAWSVRTPPQATTDTQYF,TGTGCCTGGAGTGTAAGAACGCCCCCGCAGGCGACCACAGATACGCAGTATTTT
15,NA,TRBJ2-3,TRBV7-2,once,CASSLEVGGTDTQYF,TGTGCCAGCAGCTTAGAAGTGGGCGGCACAGATACGCAGTATTTT
16,TRBD1,TRBJ1-6,TRBV5-1,NA,CASSLDAGTGDSPLHF,TGCGCCAGCAGCTTGGATGCGGGGACAGGGGATTCACCCCTCCACTTT
14,TRBD1,TRBJ1-4,TRBV19,NA,CASSVPGQGEKLFF,TGTGCCAGTAGCGTCCCGGGACAGGGAGAAAAACTGTTTTTT
16,NA,TRBJ1-6,TRBV7-3,NA,CASSPGPHSYNSPLHF,TGTGCCAGCAGCCCTGGGCCGCACTCCTATAATTCACCCCTCCACTTT
13,NA,TRBJ1-2,TRBV4-3,NA,CASSQDSAYGYTF,TGCGCCAGCAGCCAAGATAGTGCCTATGGCTACACCTTC
15,NA,TRBJ2-5,TRBV9,NA,CASSVGLSPRETQYF,TGTGCCAGCAGCGTAGGGCTTAGCCCACGAGAGACCCAGTACTTC
19,TRBD2,TRBJ2-4,TRBV11-2,NA,CASSLVCSGVTRAKNIQYF,TGTGCCAGCAGCTTAGTCTGTAGCGGGGTGACTCGGGCCAAAAACATTCAGTACTTC
19,TRBD2,TRBJ2-4,TRBV7-2,NA,CASSLESGTGTVAKNIQYF,TGTGCCAGCAGCTTAGAAAGCGGGACGGGTACTGTAGCCAAAAACATTCAGTACTTC
13,NA,TRBJ2-5,TRBV6-5,once,CASMMGLEETQYF,TGTGCCAGCATGATGGGCTTAGAAGAGACCCAGTACTTC